This T cell receptor (beta chain) was identified in a study of T cell responses to AZD1222 COVID-19 vaccine. Overall study: Pooling covered second doses at about 4 or about 12 weeks.

Trimming at V came to 3 bases and at J to 7 bases, leaving 7 bases not matched to a gene. The CDR3 extends over 13 amino acids. The V gene's germline CDR1 is SGHRS and CDR2 YFSETQ. Libraries were prepared by immunoSEQ multiplex PCR; TCRdb keeps only in-frame clonotypes and omits some of them. The sample includes under 95,000 clones, roughly 90% of them seen just once. Study observations and caveats: It was only a handful of AZD1222 recipients who were seropositive at baseline.

About this clone: Its matching antigen is unknown.

This TCR derives from an adult in good health. The chain has TRBV5-1 and TRBJ2-7; 7 positions match TRBD1. The material sequenced was peripheral blood, taken on day 0 of AZD1222 vaccination. For the CDR3, the DNA is TGCGCCAGCAGCTCTGAAACAGGGGAAGAGCAGTACTTC. Protein: CASSSETGEEQYF.